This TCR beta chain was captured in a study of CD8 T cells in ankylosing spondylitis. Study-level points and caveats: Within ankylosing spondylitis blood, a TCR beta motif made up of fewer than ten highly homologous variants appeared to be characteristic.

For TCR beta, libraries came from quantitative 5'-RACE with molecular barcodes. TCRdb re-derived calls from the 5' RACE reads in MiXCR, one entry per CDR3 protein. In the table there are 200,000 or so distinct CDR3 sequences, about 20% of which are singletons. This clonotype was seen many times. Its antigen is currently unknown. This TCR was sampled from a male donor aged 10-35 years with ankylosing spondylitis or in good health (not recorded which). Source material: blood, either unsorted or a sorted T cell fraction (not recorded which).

DNA for the CDR3: TGTGCCAGCAGTTTAGTCTTTGGGGGCGAGCAGTACGTC. Amino acid sequence: CASSLVFGGEQYV. The rearrangement links TRBV12-3 or TRBV12-4 to TRBJ2-7, with D perhaps being TRBD1 or TRBD2 (5 bases each). The CDR3 runs to 13 residues. With 1 base removed from V and 6 bases from J, the gap between germline ends came to 10 bases.